This T cell receptor (beta chain) was captured by sequencing in a study of a mutant IDH1 vaccine in newly diagnosed glioma. Described time point: week 47, end of study. Vaccine doses each comprised 300 ug of mutant IDH1 20-mer peptide, with topical imiquimod. The study enrolled donors with new WHO grade 3 or 4 IDH1-mutant, ATRX-lost astrocytomas. With respect to this clone: Its matching antigen is unknown.

Profiled with immunoSEQ multiplex PCR; TCRdb holds only in-frame clones, not every one. The sample contains about 50,000 clones, less than 85% of which appear only once. This CDR3 is built from 14 residues. Germline V lookup: CDR1 ENHRY, CDR2 SYGVKD. V was clipped by 6 bases and J by 1 base, with 12 bases between them. The receptor comes from a woman aged 40 to 50 with glioma. Some clones in this sample may be carry-over from other donors' samples. J is TRBJ1-1 and V is TRBV10-3, with a tentative D call TRBD1 (5 bases). Sequencing was performed on PBMCs, taken from a glioma patient whose treatment included an IDH1 peptide vaccine. CDR3 bases: TGTGCCATCAGGCCGGGACGGGCGAACACTGAAGCTTTCTTT. Translated: CAIRPGRANTEAFF.